Below, 32 T cell receptor beta chains from the same sample are listed, as sequenced in a study of cytomegalovirus exposure and HLA in healthy donors. A multiplex PCR was run with 60 Vbeta primers and 13 Jbeta primers. The assay was immunoSEQ multiplex PCR, and TCRdb's table has in-frame clones only and misses some. The sample consists of some 130,000 clones, approximately 80% of them appearing once. The sample consisted of PBMCs. These receptors were taken from a woman aged 40 to 50 in good health and CMV-seronegative.

The chain employs TRBV7-2 and TRBJ2-7; 10 positions agree with TRBD2. CDR3 length equals 16 residues. V gave up 3 bases and J gave up 7 bases; unmatched junction bases: 12. Germline CDR1 is SGHTA and CDR2 is FQGNSA. The CDR3 protein is CASSLHSAGGPSEQYF. The DNA for the CDR3 is TGTGCCAGCAGCTTGCATTCAGCGGGGGGGCCAAGTGAGCAGTACTTC.

The chain joins TRBV13 to TRBJ1-2; weak D call: TRBD1 (5 bases). V lost 8 bases, J lost 7 bases, and 14 bases lay in between. Germline V gene data show CDR1 as PRHDT and CDR2 as FYEKMQ (reference sequence). The CDR3 covers 12 residues. CDR3 region: CASQYQGGGYTF. CDR3 coding DNA: TGTGCCAGCCAATACCAGGGAGGTGGCTACACCTTC.

The chain couples TRBV11-1 to TRBJ1-1; 8 bases are shared with TRBD1. The V segment lost 1 base and the J segment 4 bases; nucleotides outside the gene matches: 8. There are 16 residues in the CDR3. Germline lookup yields CDR1 SGHAT and CDR2 FQDESV (reference sequence). The CDR3 protein is CASSLGGQGRGTEAFF. CDR3 nucleotide sequence: TGTGCCAGCAGCTTAGGCGGACAGGGAAGAGGCACTGAAGCTTTCTTT. Full variable domain (remainder filled in from reference TRBV11-1 and TRBJ1-1): EAEVAQSPRYKITEKSQAVAFWCDPISGHATLYWYRQILGQGPELLVQFQDESVVDDSQLPKDRFSAERLKGVDSTLKIQPAELGDSAMYLCASSLGGQGRGTEAFFGQGTRLTVV.

The chain recombines TRBV6-6 with TRBJ2-7; 9 nucleotides agree with TRBD2. V shed 5 bases, J shed 2 bases, and the junction held 7 bases outside the gene matches. From germline, CDR1 is MNHNY and CDR2 SVGAGI (reference sequence). The CDR3 totals 15 residues. The CDR3 DNA reads TGTGCCAGCAGTCCTTCGGGCGGGGGGGCCTACGAGCAGTACTTC. Translating it yields CASSPSGGGAYEQYF.

This sequence joins TRBV14 and TRBJ1-2; no definite D call. The V end was cut by 5 bases, the J end by 4 bases, with 11 bases between. This CDR3 is 13 amino acids long. Germline values: CDR1 SGHDN, CDR2 FVKESK. The CDR3 sequence is CASSKKDFYGYTF. The CDR3 nucleotides read TGTGCCAGCAGCAAGAAAGACTTCTATGGCTACACCTTC. The entire variable domain, with the rest obtained from reference TRBV14 and TRBJ1-2, is as follows: EAGVTQFPSHSVIEKGQTVTLRCDPISGHDNLYWYRRVMGKEIKFLLHFVKESKQDESGMPNNRFLAERTGGTYSTLKVQPAELEDSGVYFCASSKKDFYGYTFGSGTRLTVV.

The chain joins TRBV18 to TRBJ1-5, with 7 positions matching TRBD1. CDR3 length equals 14 residues. Losses at the gene ends were 6 bases for V and 4 bases for J; bases not matched to a gene: 6. Germline loops: CDR1 KGHSH, CDR2 LQKENI. The CDR3 bases are TGTGCCAGCTCGCGCACAGGGGAGAATCAGCCCCAGCATTTT. It yields the protein CASSRTGENQPQHF. Using reference TRBV18 and TRBJ1-5 for the parts outside the CDR3, the full variable domain is NAGVMQNPRHLVRRRGQEARLRCSPMKGHSHVYWYRQLPEEGLKFMVYLQKENIIDESGMPKERFSAEFPKEGPSILRIQQVVRGDSAAYFCASSRTGENQPQHFGDGTRLSIL.

This clone was counted a single time. The J gene is TRBJ1-1, the V gene TRBV7-2, with 7 positions matching TRBD1. Germline CDR1 is SGHTA and CDR2 is FQGNSA. The CDR3 runs 15 residues. With 5 bases clipped from V and 0 bases from J, the junction kept 6 bases outside the gene matches. CDR3 DNA: TGTGCCAGCAGCCTCTCGACAGGGATGAACACTGAAGCTTTCTTT. Translated: CASSLSTGMNTEAFF.

The chain employs TRBV7-9 and TRBJ1-1; D gene uncertain. Between the trimmed V and J ends, which lost 1 base and 0 bases, there was a span of 9 bases. CDR1 is SEHNR and CDR2 is FQNEAQ in the germline V gene (reference sequence). This CDR3 has 15 amino acids. CDR3 residues: CASSLEWSVNTEAFF. For the CDR3, the DNA is TGTGCCAGCAGCTTAGAATGGTCAGTGAACACTGAAGCTTTCTTT. Supplemented by reference TRBV7-9 and TRBJ1-1, the full variable domain reads DTGVSQNPRHKITKRGQNVTFRCDPISEHNRLYWYRQTLGQGPEFLTYFQNEAQLEKSRLLSDRFSAERPKGSFSTLEIQRTEQGDSAMYLCASSLEWSVNTEAFFGQGTRLTVV.

This chain connects TRBV5-4 to TRBJ2-7; TRBD1 agrees at 7 bases. The CDR3 has 15 residues. The J segment lost 0 bases and the V segment lost 4 bases, leaving 7 bases of the junction unmatched. Looked up from germline, CDR1 is SGHNT and CDR2 is YYREEE (reference sequence). The DNA for the CDR3 is TGTGCCAGCAGCAGCCGGGACAGCTTCTCCTACGAGCAGTACTTC. Translating it yields CASSSRDSFSYEQYF.

CDR3 coding DNA: TGTGCCAGCAGCGTCCTCCGAGACAGGGGGTACAATGAGCAGTTCTTC. Amino acid sequence: CASSVLRDRGYNEQFF. V gene TRBV9 combines with J gene TRBJ2-1, with TRBD1 matching 9 bases. From germline, CDR1 is SGDLS and CDR2 YYNGEE. V trimming: 2 bases; J trimming: 4 bases; junction bases outside the gene matches: 7. This CDR3 has 16 residues. The whole variable domain, remainder taken from reference TRBV9 and TRBJ2-1, is DSGVTQTPKHLITATGQRVTLRCSPRSGDLSVYWYQQSLDQGLQFLIQYYNGEERAKGNILERFSAQQFPDLHSELNLSSLELGDSALYFCASSVLRDRGYNEQFFGPGTRLTVL.

This sequence joins TRBV18 and TRBJ2-1; possibly TRBD2 for D (7 bases). V was cut by 0 bases and J by 7 bases, with 16 bases left in between. The CDR3 length is 16 residues. Germline lookup yields CDR1 KGHSH and CDR2 LQKENI. The DNA for the CDR3 is TGTGCCAGCTCACCACCTTCCGCGGGGGCGTTGAATGAGCAGTTCTTC. Translating it yields CASSPPSAGALNEQFF. The full variable domain, its missing parts supplied by reference TRBV18 and TRBJ2-1, is NAGVMQNPRHLVRRRGQEARLRCSPMKGHSHVYWYRQLPEEGLKFMVYLQKENIIDESGMPKERFSAEFPKEGPSILRIQQVVRGDSAAYFCASSPPSAGALNEQFFGPGTRLTVL.

This clone has just one count. The rearrangement links TRBV2 to TRBJ1-1; maybe TRBD1 (5 bases). The germline gives CDR1 SNHLY, CDR2 FYNNEI. This CDR3 has 16 residues. V lost 7 bases and J lost 0, with 18 bases in between. CDR3 in DNA: TGTGCCAGCACCGACGAACAGGCAACGATGAACACTGAAGCTTTCTTT. Encoded protein: CASTDEQATMNTEAFF.

The chain couples TRBV7-8 to TRBJ1-6, with 8 bases identical to TRBD1. V lost 5 bases to trimming and J lost 3 bases; unmatched junction nucleotides: 12. Germline V CDR1 and CDR2: SGHVS, FQNEAQ. The CDR3 extends over 18 amino acids. The DNA of the CDR3 is TGTGCCAGCAGCCCAAAAGGGCAGGGGGCAAACTATAATTCACCCCTCCACTTT. It yields the protein CASSPKGQGANYNSPLHF.

The V call is TRBV11-2, the J call TRBJ1-1, with D tentatively TRBD1 (5 bases). Germline assignment: CDR1 SGHAT and CDR2 FQNNGV. This CDR3 comprises 13 residues. Deletions cut 1 base from V and 10 bases from J, with 13 bases between. The CDR3 nucleotides are TGTGCCAGCAGCTTAGCAGGGATTGGGGCAGCTTTCTTT. The encoded protein is CASSLAGIGAAFF. Full variable domain (outside the CDR3, taken from reference TRBV11-2 and TRBJ1-1): EAGVAQSPRYKIIEKRQSVAFWCNPISGHATLYWYQQILGQGPKLLIQFQNNGVVDDSQLPKDRFSAERLKGVDSTLKIQPAKLEDSAVYLCASSLAGIGAAFFGQGTRLTVV.

This clone has just a few counts. The chain joins TRBV5-6 to TRBJ1-4; no definite D call. CDR3 length: 15 residues. The V end was cut by 1 base, the J end by 8 bases, with 15 bases between. Germline V gene data show CDR1 as SGHDT and CDR2 as YYEEEE. The CDR3 reads CASSLSSGLVEKLFF. The CDR3 DNA is TGTGCCAGCAGCTTGTCTTCAGGTTTGGTCGAAAAACTGTTTTTT.

The chain links TRBV29-1 to TRBJ1-1; 11 positions match TRBD1. The V gene's germline CDR1 is SQVTM and CDR2 ANQGSEA. The V segment lost 7 bases and the J segment 5 bases; nucleotides outside the gene matches: 3. The CDR3 is 12 amino acids. CDR3 loop: CSAGQGGTEAFF. The CDR3 DNA follows: TGCAGCGCGGGACAGGGGGGGACTGAAGCTTTCTTT.

The rearrangement links TRBV6-1 to TRBJ1-3; 7 nucleotides align to TRBD1. Germline V gene sequence: CDR1 MNHNS, CDR2 SASEGT. Trimming cost V 9 bases and J 0 bases; bases outside gene matches: 8. CDR3 length: 15 amino acids. For the CDR3, the DNA is TGTGCCAGTTCTGAACAGGGGAGCTCTGGAAACACCATATATTTT. The encoded protein is CASSEQGSSGNTIYF.

There are a few counts of this clone. The V and J genes are TRBV28 and TRBJ1-4; D unresolved. The CDR3 runs to 12 residues. Trimming pared 5 bases from V and 3 bases from J, leaving 4 bases between. Per the germline V gene, CDR1 is MDHEN and CDR2 is SYDVKM. CDR3 amino acids: CASSPANEKLFF. CDR3 coding DNA: TGTGCCAGCAGTCCCGCTAATGAAAAACTGTTTTTT.

V gene TRBV7-9 combines with J gene TRBJ2-3; 7 nucleotides line up with TRBD2. V trimming: 4 bases; J trimming: 1 base; junction bases outside the gene matches: 5. This CDR3 region has 15 residues. Germline V gene sequence: CDR1 SEHNR, CDR2 FQNEAQ (reference sequence). The CDR3 sequence: CASSSAGVGTDTQYF. In DNA, the CDR3 is TGTGCCAGCAGCTCCGCGGGGGTTGGCACAGATACGCAGTATTTT.

This clone was counted only a few times. The CDR3 here is CASRDRGQVYGYTF. The CDR3 nucleotides read TGTGCCAGTAGAGACAGGGGGCAGGTCTATGGCTACACCTTC. The V call is TRBV19, the J call TRBJ1-2; TRBD1 matches at 10 bases. The CDR3 sequence is 14 residues long. V shed 6 bases and J 4 bases; nucleotides not matched to a gene: 5. Germline CDR1 LNHDA, CDR2 SQIVND (reference sequence).

The V call is TRBV30, the J call TRBJ2-3, with D perhaps matching TRBD1 (5 bases). Germline CDR1 and CDR2: GTSNPN and SVGIG (reference sequence). This CDR3 spans 14 amino acids. V lost 0 bases and J lost 2, with 9 bases in between. CDR3 nucleotide sequence: TGTGCCTGGAGTGTGGGGCTTCTCACAGATACGCAGTATTTT. It yields the protein CAWSVGLLTDTQYF.

The V gene is TRBV6-5, the J gene TRBJ1-1, with a weak D call TRBD1 (5 bases). From germline, CDR1 is MNHEY and CDR2 SVGAGI. V was pared by 5 bases and J by 5 bases, with 15 bases between. The CDR3 has 14 residues. CDR3 DNA sequence: TGTGCCAGCAGTCCCCTCGGGGGGGGGACTGAAGCTTTCTTT. As protein: CASSPLGGGTEAFF.

The chain combines TRBV4-2 with TRBJ2-3; 10 bases align to TRBD2. CDR3 size: 17 residues. Trimming cost V 1 base and J 4 bases; bases outside gene matches: 8. The germline V gene encodes CDR1 LGHNA and CDR2 YNFKEQ. CDR3 region: CASSQAQLAGMADTQYF. The CDR3 DNA reads TGTGCCAGCAGCCAAGCCCAACTAGCGGGGATGGCAGATACGCAGTATTTT.

This clone showed up just a few times. The genes are TRBV14 and TRBJ1-3, with 9 nucleotides matching TRBD1. Germline CDR1 and CDR2: SGHDN and FVKESK. J gave up 3 bases and V 6 bases, and 6 bases lay outside the gene matches. The CDR3 loop spans 15 amino acids. The CDR3: CASRITGGSGNTIYF. CDR3 nucleotides: TGTGCCAGCAGAATTACAGGGGGCAGTGGAAACACCATATATTTT. The variable domain in full, with the rest retrieved from reference TRBV14 and TRBJ1-3, is EAGVTQFPSHSVIEKGQTVTLRCDPISGHDNLYWYRRVMGKEIKFLLHFVKESKQDESGMPNNRFLAERTGGTYSTLKVQPAELEDSGVYFCASRITGGSGNTIYFGEGSWLTVV.

This clone was seen more than once but under ten times. The chain carries TRBV4-2 and TRBJ2-3; possible D gene TRBD2, 7 bases. The V gene's germline CDR1 is LGHNA and CDR2 YNFKEQ. This CDR3 is 16 amino acids long. V lost 2 bases and J lost 3, with 15 bases in between. The CDR3 sequence is CASSQLRGGQTDTQYF. The CDR3 nucleotides read TGTGCCAGCAGCCAACTTAGGGGGGGCCAAACAGATACGCAGTATTTT.

This clone came up once. This sequence joins TRBV7-4 and TRBJ2-5; 7 positions agree with TRBD1. Per the germline V gene, CDR1 is SGHVT and CDR2 is SQSDAQ. CDR3 size: 15 residues. Trimming took 2 bases from V and 3 from J; bases not matched to a gene: 6. CDR3 coding DNA: TGTGCCAGCAGCTTACTCAGGGGGTTGGAAGAGACCCAGTACTTC. Its protein is CASSLLRGLEETQYF.

This chain connects TRBV18 to TRBJ1-5, with D perhaps TRBD1 (6 bases). The V end was cut by 1 base, the J end by 1 base, with 8 bases between. In germline, CDR1 is KGHSH, CDR2 LQKENI. The CDR3 contains 15 residues. The CDR3 nucleotides are TGTGCCAGCTCACCACTTGGGGGCAGCAATCAGCCCCAGCATTTT. Its protein product is CASSPLGGSNQPQHF.

The rearrangement links TRBV28 to TRBJ1-6; D remains unclear. Trimming shortened V by 7 bases and J by 15 bases, and 13 bases separated the two germline ends. The CDR3 spans 11 residues. Germline V CDR1 and CDR2: MDHEN, SYDVKM. CDR3 residues: CASTGWAILHF. The CDR3 DNA reads as TGTGCCAGCACCGGCTGGGCGATCCTCCACTTT.

The chain uses TRBV9 and TRBJ2-3; D is undetermined. V lost 4 bases and J lost 1, with 10 bases in between. The CDR3 is 14 residues long. Germline V gene data show CDR1 as SGDLS and CDR2 as YYNGEE. CDR3 DNA sequence: TGTGCCAGCAGCTCCCGGAGAGGCACAGATACGCAGTATTTT. It yields the protein CASSSRRGTDTQYF.

The chain has TRBV28 and TRBJ1-6, with 7 bases aligning to TRBD1. The CDR3 has 14 residues. Losses at the gene ends were 6 bases for V and 7 bases for J; bases not matched to a gene: 6. Germline loops: CDR1 MDHEN, CDR2 SYDVKM. The CDR3 nucleotides read TGTGCCAGCAGGCCAGGGACAGTCAATTCACCCCTCCACTTT. Protein: CASRPGTVNSPLHF.

This chain links TRBV18 with TRBJ2-3, with TRBD1 as a possible D gene (6 bases). Germline-derived CDR1 and CDR2 are KGHSH and LQKENI. The CDR3 is 17 amino acids. V lost 1 base and J 3 bases, leaving 17 bases between the germline ends. The CDR3 nucleotides read TGTGCCAGCTCACCACTCTTCGGCAGGGGTATTACAGATACGCAGTATTTT. Translated, it gives CASSPLFGRGITDTQYF.

This clone was counted at least ten times. The V gene is TRBV2, the J gene TRBJ1-1, with D uncertain. Looked up from germline, CDR1 is SNHLY and CDR2 is FYNNEI. The germline V and J ends were trimmed by 4 bases and 1 base, with 10 bases remaining between them. The CDR3 spans 14 residues. CDR3 DNA: TGTGCCAGCAGTGGAATTGAGAAGAACACTGAAGCTTTCTTT. It is translated as CASSGIEKNTEAFF. The whole variable domain, filled in from reference TRBV2 and TRBJ1-1, reads EPEVTQTPSHQVTQMGQEVILRCVPISNHLYFYWYRQILGQKVEFLVSFYNNEISEKSEIFDDQFSVERPDGSNFTLKIRSTKLEDSAMYFCASSGIEKNTEAFFGQGTRLTVV.